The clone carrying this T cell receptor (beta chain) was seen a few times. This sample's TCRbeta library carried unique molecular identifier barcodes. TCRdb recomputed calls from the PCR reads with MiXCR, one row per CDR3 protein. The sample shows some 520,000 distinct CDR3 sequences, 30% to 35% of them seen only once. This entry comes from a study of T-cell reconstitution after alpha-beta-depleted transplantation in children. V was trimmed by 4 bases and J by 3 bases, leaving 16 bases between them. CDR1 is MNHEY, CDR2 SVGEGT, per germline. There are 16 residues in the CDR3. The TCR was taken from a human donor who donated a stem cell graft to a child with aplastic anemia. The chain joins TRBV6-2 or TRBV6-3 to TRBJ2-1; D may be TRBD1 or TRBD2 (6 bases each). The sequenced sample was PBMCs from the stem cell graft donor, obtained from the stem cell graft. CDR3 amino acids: CASSLGGRQVYNEQFF. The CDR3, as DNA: TGTGCCAGCAGTTTAGGGGGGAGACAGGTCTACAATGAGCAGTTCTTC.